The clone carrying this TCR beta chain has ten or more counts. Its antigen is not identified. The data derive from a study of CD8 T cells in ankylosing spondylitis. Regarding the study as a whole: The study identified a TCR beta motif of roughly eight highly homologous variants that appeared characteristic of ankylosing spondylitis blood. Significant enrichment of disease-linked clones was reported in matched ankylosing spondylitis synovial fluid. Prior literature has documented some motif variants in synovial fluid and blood from reactive arthritis.

The CDR3 is 14 residues long. V lost 4 bases, J lost 11 bases, and 11 bases stayed unmatched. Germline V lookup: CDR1 SGHRS, CDR2 YFSETQ. TCRdb passed the 5' RACE reads through MiXCR, listing each CDR3 protein once. The sample records some 450,000 distinct CDR3 sequences, roughly 15% being singletons. The chain uses TRBV5-1 and TRBJ2-7, with 11 bases matching TRBD1. The receptor was isolated from a male donor with ankylosing spondylitis. The specimen was blood, either unsorted or a sorted T cell fraction (not recorded which). CDR3 loop: CASSPNRDRGKEYF. As DNA, the CDR3 is TGCGCCAGCAGCCCTAACCGGGACAGGGGGAAGGAGTACTTC. Combining the CDR3 with reference TRBV5-1 and TRBJ2-7 gives the whole variable domain KAGVTQTPRYLIKTRGQQVTLSCSPISGHRSVSWYQQTPGQGLQFLFEYFSETQRNKGNFPGRFSGRQFSNSRSEMNVSTLELGDSALYLCASSPNRDRGKEYFGPGTRLTVT.